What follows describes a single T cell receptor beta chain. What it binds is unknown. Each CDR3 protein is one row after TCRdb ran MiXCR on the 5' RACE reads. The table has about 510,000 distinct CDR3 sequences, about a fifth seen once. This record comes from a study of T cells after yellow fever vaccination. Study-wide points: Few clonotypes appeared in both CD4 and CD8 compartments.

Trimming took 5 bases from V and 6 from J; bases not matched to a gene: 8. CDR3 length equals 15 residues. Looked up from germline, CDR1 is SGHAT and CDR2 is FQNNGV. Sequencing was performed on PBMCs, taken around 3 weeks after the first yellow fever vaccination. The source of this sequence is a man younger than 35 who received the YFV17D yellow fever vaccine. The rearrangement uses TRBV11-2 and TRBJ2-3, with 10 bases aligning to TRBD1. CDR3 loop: CASSPARDRGDTQYF. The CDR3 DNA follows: TGTGCCAGCAGCCCAGCACGGGACAGGGGCGATACGCAGTATTTT.